The source of this T cell receptor (beta chain) is a study of identical twins (dated by TCRdb to the mid-2010s). Regarding the research as a whole: To test whether fetal clonotypes persist, the study used deep sequencing on TCR alpha and beta repertoires from monozygotic twins, unrelated adults of various ages, and cord blood. To rule out contamination, the twin experiments were replicated at different times with different library preparation protocols.

V sheds 6 bases and J sheds 0 bases, leaving 9 bases between their ends. Including cysteine and phenylalanine, the CDR3 has 14 amino acids. The entry retains the CDR3 DNA only, 42 bases that are in frame from base 1. Study-wide conclusions, independent of this receptor: Because the same donors could not be followed over many years, the conclusions depended on cross-sectional statistical analysis. Abundant cord blood beta clonotypes carried fewer insertions; young adult naive repertoires showed a weaker similar trend, while memory repertoires showed none. Zero-insertion analyses could be partly confounded by invariant T cells such as MAIT and iNKT, though diverse VJ usage argued against such confounding for most clonotypes. Out-of-frame TCR alpha sharing in monozygotic twins was systematically underestimated by recombination models, whereas sharing between unrelated individuals was in agreement with the recombination models. The excess sharing between twins in beta out-of-frame sequences was weaker because fewer shared sequences reduced the signal-to-noise ratio. Compared with coincidental sharing between unrelated individuals, out-of-frame TCR alpha sequences shared between twins had an excess of sequences with low generation probability.

Every donor was a healthy Caucasian. Three pairs of female monozygotic twins, all aged 18 to 29 years, were included in the twin cohort. Miltenyi CD45RO+ enrichment and human naive T-cell isolation kits were used to isolate memory (CD45RO+) and naive T cells from PBMC. Library preparation was by 5' RACE. Sequencing was performed on an Illumina HiSeq 2000. Template switching added a universal primer binding site, and the final cDNA carried a unique molecular identifier that allowed TCR cDNA molecules to be counted accurately. Specific primers in the conserved constant-segment region were used to synthesize first-strand cDNA for the TCR alpha and beta chains. To control for contamination, every cDNA library was double barcoded, receiving both a SMART-Mk sample barcode and Illumina barcodes. TruSeq adapter sequences, together with Illumina sample barcodes, were added in two successive PCR steps. Sequencing of the TCR alpha and beta cDNA libraries was done on the Illumina HiSeq platform using custom primers. The paper's data handling went like this. MiGEC was used to process raw reads and extract unique molecular identifiers, and MiXCR was used to find CDR3 positions. Recombination models were inferred per individual with the repgenHMM and IGoR tools using an EM algorithm. Shared clonotype analysis was performed with the tcR package in R, normalizing sharing by the product of cloneset sizes. To study raw recombination without the effects of thymic and clonal selection, out-of-frame nonproductive sequences were analyzed. The public reads were reanalyzed by TCRdb: fastp trimming at Q25, MiXCR alignment, in-frame beta chains only. Identical CDR3 proteins give one entry, which carries the most common genes and DNA. None of the V and J calls come from the authors' own analysis; TCRdb made them. The sample table contains around 300,000 distinct CDR3 sequences; only one count was recorded for 8% to 9% of them. Together, the top ten hold roughly 2.1% of the sample.

This clonotype was picked up many times. The specificity of this receptor is unknown. There are no base qualities to consult, and no much larger clone falls within one base. The same data also went into a second study, on yellow fever vaccine responses in identical twins. The second study reports: According to the authors, in identical twins the way T cells responded to vaccination appeared partly convergent and partly personalized. The study precisely tracked vaccine-responding T cell clones in identical twins.

This receptor was obtained from a woman younger than 30 in good health. Recombination connected TRBV12-3 or TRBV12-4 to TRBJ1-3; there is no confident call for the D gene. The sequenced material came from memory (CD45RO+) T cells sorted from blood. Sample cell subset or site, as interpreted from the label and publication: CD45RO+ enriched T cells. The DNA is as follows: TGTGCCAGCAGCAGAGGGTACTCTGGAAACACCATATATTTT. This codes for CASSRGYSGNTIYF.